The T cell receptor (beta chain) under discussion was sequenced for a study of cytomegalovirus exposure and HLA in healthy donors. This clone was observed a few times. Antigen: not known. The PCR employed 60 Vbeta primers together with 13 Jbeta primers. Measured with immunoSEQ multiplex PCR; TCRdb has only the in-frame clones, and not every one. The repertoire holds nearly 200,000 clones, with roughly 80% as singletons. Trimming shortened V by 4 bases and J by 3 bases, and 12 bases separated the two germline ends. This CDR3 region has 13 residues. The germline CDR1 and CDR2 sequences are SQVTM and ANQGSEA. Study-level results: In a later analysis, HLA-associated beta chains showed higher expansion and lower generation probabilities than comparable chains. The study recorded 160 or so TCR beta chains that were cytomegalovirus-associated.

The material sequenced was PBMCs. The V and J genes are TRBV29-1 and TRBJ2-5; TRBD1 might be the D (5 bases). The source of this sequence is a woman younger than 45 in good health and CMV-seropositive. The CDR3 is CSVGWTREETQYF. CDR3 DNA sequence: TGCAGCGTTGGTTGGACAAGGGAAGAGACCCAGTACTTC.